The next 30 T cell receptor beta chains were all read from a single sample in a study of blood T cell repertoires in COVID-19. TCRdb keeps only in-frame clones here, not all; method: immunoSEQ multiplex PCR. Of approximately 94,000 clones listed, approximately 80% are singletons. The specimen sequenced was peripheral blood. The receptors stem from a human donor in a cohort sampled during active COVID-19.

J is TRBJ1-2 and V is TRBV28; 12 positions agree with TRBD1. The CDR3 has 16 residues. Germline V lookup: CDR1 MDHEN, CDR2 SYDVKM. V lost 6 bases, J lost 6 bases, and 11 bases stayed unmatched. CDR3 DNA: TGTGCCAGCAGGGCCCCCGGGACAGGGGGCAAGGATGGCTACACCTTC. Translated: CASRAPGTGGKDGYTF.

The chain employs TRBV10-3 and TRBJ2-7, with 9 positions matching TRBD2. Per the germline V gene, CDR1 is ENHRY and CDR2 is SYGVKD. Trimming removed 6 bases from V and 0 bases from J; junction bases left unmatched: 6. The CDR3 runs 15 residues. The CDR3 here is CAIRRGGLLSYEQYF. The CDR3 DNA reads as TGTGCCATCAGGCGGGGGGGACTACTCTCCTACGAGCAGTACTTC.

The rearrangement joins TRBV3-1 (or the pseudogene TRBV3-2) to TRBJ2-1; D unclear. The germline V gene encodes CDR1 LGHDT and CDR2 YNNKEL (reference sequence). This CDR3 is built from 13 residues. V dropped 8 bases and J dropped 7 bases, with 15 bases sitting between them. The CDR3 coding sequence is TGTGCCAGCGCCTCAAGCGATAGGAATGAGCAGTTCTTC. Its translation: CASASSDRNEQFF.

The gene calls are TRBV5-4 and TRBJ2-2, with 7 bases fitting TRBD2. The V gene's germline CDR1 is SGHNT and CDR2 YYREEE (reference sequence). J gave up 5 bases and V 3 bases, and 4 bases lay outside the gene matches. The CDR3 contains 14 residues. Here the CDR3 DNA reads TGTGCCAGCAGCTACGGGACTACTACCGGGGAGCTGTTTTTT. Its protein product is CASSYGTTTGELFF.

The rearrangement links TRBV28 to TRBJ1-2; tentative D call: TRBD1 (6 bases). Trimming took off 5 bases at V and 0 bases at J, with 13 bases between the two ends. Per germline, CDR1 MDHEN and CDR2 SYDVKM. CDR3 size: 15 residues. This CDR3 is CASSGTGTANYGYTF. The CDR3 bases are TGTGCCAGCAGTGGAACAGGGACGGCTAACTATGGCTACACCTTC.

CDR3 amino acids: CASSFQGPPEGEQFF. The CDR3, as DNA: TGTGCCAGCAGCTTTCAGGGCCCCCCTGAAGGCGAGCAGTTCTTC. The J gene is TRBJ2-1, the V gene TRBV11-2; possibly TRBD1 for D (5 bases). The germline V gene encodes CDR1 SGHAT and CDR2 FQNNGV. The CDR3 runs to 15 residues. V was clipped by 3 bases and J by 10 bases, with 19 bases between them.

The sample holds one count of this clone. The V and J genes are TRBV28 and TRBJ2-1; tentative D call: TRBD1 (6 bases). The CDR3 is made up of 14 amino acids. The V and J ends lost 3 bases and 5 bases respectively, with 11 bases between them. CDR1 is MDHEN, CDR2 SYDVKM, per germline. CDR3 amino acids: CASSFVRDNNEQFF. In nucleotides, the CDR3 is TGTGCCAGCAGTTTCGTCCGGGACAACAATGAGCAGTTCTTC. The full variable domain, its missing parts supplied by reference TRBV28 and TRBJ2-1, is DVKVTQSSRYLVKRTGEKVFLECVQDMDHENMFWYRQDPGLGLRLIYFSYDVKMKEKGDIPEGYSVSREKKERFSLILESASTNQTSMYLCASSFVRDNNEQFFGPGTRLTVL.

DNA of the CDR3: TGTGCCAGCAGCGTAGCGGGACAACAAGTCTATGGCTACACCTTC. Translating it yields CASSVAGQQVYGYTF. The J gene is TRBJ1-2, the V gene TRBV9; a weak D match, TRBD1 (6 bases). V dropped 0 bases and J dropped 4 bases, with 13 bases sitting between them. Per germline, CDR1 SGDLS and CDR2 YYNGEE. CDR3 length: 15 amino acids. Full variable domain (remainder filled in from reference TRBV9 and TRBJ1-2): DSGVTQTPKHLITATGQRVTLRCSPRSGDLSVYWYQQSLDQGLQFLIQYYNGEERAKGNILERFSAQQFPDLHSELNLSSLELGDSALYFCASSVAGQQVYGYTFGSGTRLTVV.

This chain links TRBV3-1 (or the pseudogene TRBV3-2) with TRBJ1-4; 12 bases line up with TRBD1. Trimming cost V 4 bases and J 10 bases; bases outside gene matches: 10. The V gene's germline CDR1 is LGHDT and CDR2 YNNKEL (reference sequence). The CDR3 has 16 residues. CDR3 amino acids: CASSLGSGTGGGKLFF. The CDR3 DNA is TGTGCCAGCAGCCTCGGAAGCGGGACAGGGGGCGGAAAACTGTTTTTT.

This rearrangement joins TRBV7-8 to TRBJ2-7; D ambiguous. Germline loops: CDR1 SGHVS, CDR2 FQNEAQ. V lost 2 bases and J lost 12, with 11 bases in between. This CDR3 has 11 residues. CDR3 protein: CASSLLTIPYF. In DNA form, the CDR3 reads TGTGCCAGCAGCTTACTGACAATTCCGTACTTC.

V and J are TRBV2 and TRBJ2-2; a weak D match, TRBD2 (6 bases). The CDR3 sequence is 12 residues long. Germline CDR1 reads SNHLY; CDR2 reads FYNNEI. Trimming stripped 7 bases from V and 6 bases from J, with 9 bases between. The CDR3 spells CASTGDAGELFF. CDR3 nucleotide sequence: TGTGCCAGCACGGGGGACGCCGGGGAGCTGTTTTTT.

J is TRBJ1-1 and V is TRBV27; no firm D call. The germline gives CDR1 MNHEY, CDR2 SMNVEV (reference sequence). With 5 bases removed from V and 5 bases from J, the gap between germline ends came to 18 bases. This CDR3 is built from 15 residues. The CDR3 DNA reads TGTGCCAGCAGTCCGACACGGGGAGGGTGGACTGAAGCTTTCTTT. Amino acid sequence: CASSPTRGGWTEAFF.

The chain joins TRBV6-2 or TRBV6-3 to TRBJ2-1; 9 bases are shared with TRBD1. The V gene end was trimmed by 4 bases and the J gene end by 5 bases; junction bases not matched to a gene: 6. The germline gives CDR1 MNHEY, CDR2 SVGEGT. CDR3 size: 15 residues. Written as DNA, the CDR3 is TGTGCCAGCAGTTGGGGACAGGGCTCAAACAATGAGCAGTTCTTC. This gives the protein CASSWGQGSNNEQFF.

The chain couples TRBV3-1 (or the pseudogene TRBV3-2) to TRBJ1-5; perhaps TRBD1 as D (6 bases). Trimming shortened V by 4 bases and J by 6 bases, and 16 bases separated the two germline ends. The CDR3 spans 15 residues. CDR1 is LGHDT, CDR2 YNNKEL, per germline (reference sequence). The CDR3 DNA reads TGTGCCAGCAGCCTAAGAGATACAGGGACTCAGCCCCAGCATTTT. Protein product: CASSLRDTGTQPQHF.

The rearrangement joins TRBV3-1 (or the pseudogene TRBV3-2) to TRBJ1-2, with D possibly being TRBD1 (6 bases). V lost 4 bases, J lost 7 bases, and 13 bases lay in between. The V gene's germline CDR1 is LGHDT and CDR2 YNNKEL (reference sequence). The CDR3 runs to 13 residues. The DNA for the CDR3 is TGTGCCAGCAGCCCGGGCAGGGGTGGTGGCTACACCTTC. Protein product: CASSPGRGGGYTF.

The CDR3 region is CASSLKRTGVSYEQYF. The CDR3, as DNA: TGCGCCAGCAGCTTGAAAAGGACAGGGGTGTCCTACGAGCAGTACTTC. V and J are TRBV5-1 and TRBJ2-7, with 9 bases matching TRBD1. The CDR3 contains 16 residues. Germline trimming cut 1 base from V and 1 base from J; bases unmatched to any gene: 6. The germline V gene has CDR1 SGHRS and CDR2 YFSETQ.

This clone appeared once. J is TRBJ2-1 and V is TRBV19, with a weak D call TRBD1 (6 bases). Per germline, CDR1 LNHDA and CDR2 SQIVND (reference sequence). The length of the CDR3 is 15 residues. Trimming shortened V by 5 bases and J by 0 bases, and 11 bases separated the two germline ends. The CDR3 DNA sequence: TGTGCCAGTAGTCCTCAGGGGTACTCCTACAATGAGCAGTTCTTC. Amino acids: CASSPQGYSYNEQFF.

This clone was counted once. This chain connects TRBV28 to TRBJ2-5, with 7 bases identical to TRBD2. CDR3 size: 14 residues. The germline V gene encodes CDR1 MDHEN and CDR2 SYDVKM. V lost 6 bases, J lost 4 bases, and 8 bases stayed unmatched. The CDR3 loop is CASRVAGYTETQYF. The CDR3 DNA sequence: TGTGCCAGCAGGGTAGCGGGCTATACAGAGACCCAGTACTTC. The full variable domain, completed using reference TRBV28 and TRBJ2-5, is DVKVTQSSRYLVKRTGEKVFLECVQDMDHENMFWYRQDPGLGLRLIYFSYDVKMKEKGDIPEGYSVSREKKERFSLILESASTNQTSMYLCASRVAGYTETQYFGPGTRLLVL.

V gene TRBV2 combines with J gene TRBJ1-1; D is possibly TRBD1 (5 bases). Germline CDR1 reads SNHLY; CDR2 reads FYNNEI. The V gene lost 6 bases and the J gene lost 6 bases, with 14 bases spanning the gap. This CDR3 is 13 amino acids long. CDR3 sequence reads: CASRRTPGSEAFF. Here the CDR3 DNA reads TGTGCCAGCAGGAGGACACCTGGCTCTGAAGCTTTCTTT. The full variable domain, its missing parts supplied by reference TRBV2 and TRBJ1-1, is EPEVTQTPSHQVTQMGQEVILRCVPISNHLYFYWYRQILGQKVEFLVSFYNNEISEKSEIFDDQFSVERPDGSNFTLKIRSTKLEDSAMYFCASRRTPGSEAFFGQGTRLTVV.

This chain uses TRBV28 with TRBJ1-2, with TRBD1 matching 8 bases. The CDR3 totals 13 residues. The germline CDR1 and CDR2 sequences are MDHEN and SYDVKM. After removal of 7 bases from V and 4 bases from J, the junction contained 5 bases not matched to a gene. The CDR3 DNA sequence: TGTGCCAGCACTGGGACAGGTTCCTATGGCTACACCTTC. Encoded protein: CASTGTGSYGYTF.

The CDR3 spells CASSLRRAGTSGANVLTF. CDR3 in DNA: TGCGCCAGCAGCTTGAGGCGCGCAGGCACGTCTGGGGCCAACGTCCTGACTTTC. V is TRBV5-1 and J is TRBJ2-6; no reliable D call. Germline CDR1 is SGHRS and CDR2 is YFSETQ. The germline V and J ends were trimmed by 1 base and 1 base, with 15 bases remaining between them. The CDR3 sequence is 18 residues long.

The rearrangement uses TRBV5-1 and TRBJ1-2; 11 bases align to TRBD1. The CDR3 is 16 amino acids. CDR1 and CDR2 (germline): SGHRS, YFSETQ. The trim removed 0 bases at V and 8 bases at J, leaving 9 bases unmatched. CDR3 DNA sequence: TGCGCCAGCAGCTTGGCGGAGGACAGGGGGCGCGGAGGCTACACCTTC. It encodes CASSLAEDRGRGGYTF.

The V and J genes are TRBV18 and TRBJ2-1; D ambiguous. The CDR3 is made up of 15 amino acids. Trimming left V 0 bases short and J 3 bases short, with 9 bases between. Germline V gene lookup returns CDR1 KGHSH and CDR2 LQKENI. CDR3 DNA sequence: TGTGCCAGCTCACCACCGACAAGATTCTACAATGAGCAGTTCTTC. As protein: CASSPPTRFYNEQFF. Drawing the rest from reference TRBV18 and TRBJ2-1, the complete variable domain is NAGVMQNPRHLVRRRGQEARLRCSPMKGHSHVYWYRQLPEEGLKFMVYLQKENIIDESGMPKERFSAEFPKEGPSILRIQQVVRGDSAAYFCASSPPTRFYNEQFFGPGTRLTVL.

The CDR3 spells CASSAGGDRRGYTF. CDR3 bases: TGTGCCAGCAGCGCTGGCGGGGACAGGCGCGGCTACACCTTC. This rearrangement joins TRBV9 to TRBJ1-2; 8 bases fit TRBD1. Germline V CDR1 and CDR2: SGDLS, YYNGEE. This CDR3 has 14 amino acids. With V trimmed by 3 bases and J by 8 bases, 9 bases remained unmatched. The full variable domain, in which reference TRBV9 and TRBJ1-2 provide the parts outside the CDR3, is DSGVTQTPKHLITATGQRVTLRCSPRSGDLSVYWYQQSLDQGLQFLIQYYNGEERAKGNILERFSAQQFPDLHSELNLSSLELGDSALYFCASSAGGDRRGYTFGSGTRLTVV.

The gene calls are TRBV27 and TRBJ2-2; D is unresolved. Germline CDR1 reads MNHEY; CDR2 reads SMNVEV (reference sequence). The CDR3 has 16 residues. Trimming cost V 5 bases and J 0 bases, with 13 bases left between them. The CDR3 nucleotides read TGTGCCAGCAGTCAAAGTTACACACCGAACACCGGGGAGCTGTTTTTT. It yields the protein CASSQSYTPNTGELFF.

This clone has more than one count but fewer than ten. The chain is built from TRBV3-1 (or the pseudogene TRBV3-2) and TRBJ2-2; 7 bases match TRBD2. The CDR3 is 17 residues long. V lost 4 bases to trimming and J lost 4 bases; unmatched junction nucleotides: 12. Per the germline V gene, CDR1 is LGHDT and CDR2 is YNNKEL (reference sequence). CDR3 sequence: CASSPQRAGVGTGELFF. In DNA form, the CDR3 reads TGTGCCAGCAGCCCTCAAAGGGCGGGAGTGGGCACCGGGGAGCTGTTTTTT.

V is TRBV9 and J is TRBJ1-2; D perhaps matches TRBD1 (6 bases). Germline CDR1 reads SGDLS; CDR2 reads YYNGEE. CDR3 length: 16 residues. Trimming removed 0 bases at V and 1 base at J, with 13 bases between. CDR3 amino acids: CASSVAWQGSNYGYTF. The CDR3 nucleotides are TGTGCCAGCAGCGTAGCATGGCAGGGGAGTAACTATGGCTACACCTTC.

V usage is TRBV18 and J usage is TRBJ1-1; 8 bases are shared with TRBD1. Per germline, CDR1 KGHSH and CDR2 LQKENI. Losses at the gene ends were 3 bases for V and 0 bases for J; bases not matched to a gene: 6. The CDR3 length is 16 residues. This chain's CDR3 is CASSPPTGAVNTEAFF. The CDR3 nucleotides read TGTGCCAGCTCACCTCCGACAGGGGCGGTGAACACTGAAGCTTTCTTT.

This clone was counted a single time. The chain combines TRBV19 with TRBJ1-5; D is possibly TRBD1 (6 bases). Germline CDR1 and CDR2: LNHDA and SQIVND (reference sequence). The V end was cut by 2 bases, the J end by 0 bases, with 14 bases between. The CDR3 is made up of 17 amino acids. The CDR3 here is CASSIYVGQNSNQPQHF. CDR3 sequence (DNA): TGTGCCAGTAGTATATATGTGGGACAAAATAGCAATCAGCCCCAGCATTTT.

The chain is built from TRBV3-1 (or the pseudogene TRBV3-2) and TRBJ1-6; D gene uncertain. Trimming left V 6 bases short and J 5 bases short, with 8 bases between. The CDR3 is 13 amino acids. Per germline, CDR1 LGHDT and CDR2 YNNKEL (reference sequence). The CDR3, as DNA: TGTGCCAGCAGAGCCGGGAATAATTCACCCCTCCACTTT. This encodes CASRAGNNSPLHF.